The rows below give T cell receptor beta chains drawn from one sample of a study of blood T cell repertoires in COVID-19. Assay: immunoSEQ multiplex PCR; the TCRdb copy retains only in-frame clones and omits some. The profile covers 90,000 to 100,000 clones, with around 80% appearing a single time and around 4.4% taken by the ten largest. Sequencing was done on a sample of peripheral blood. Receptor source: a man aged 55 to 70 with acute or convalescent COVID-19. CDR3s include the opening cysteine and the closing phenylalanine or tryptophan. Expanded clones are given a class, and other clones once, few, many or no size at all.

size | length | V | CDR3
once | 16 | TRBV6-1 | CASSEYGRRGNTEAFF
. | 15 | TRBV7-2 | CASRHGGQGGGELFF
. | 13 | TRBV4-1 | CASSQGQYNEQFF
. | 14 | TRBV7-3 | CASSPQGASYGYTF
. | 16 | TRBV5-6 | CASSLWGTDNSYEQYF
. | 15 | TRBV30 | CAWGRQYRMNTEAFF
. | 15 | TRBV29-1 | CSVHPYGTGGTEAFF
. | 15 | TRBV18 | CASSLTTGSGNEQFF
. | 15 | TRBV6-4 | CASSDSNRGYYGYTF
once | 16 | TRBV9 | CASSQISSVRTDTQYF
few | 16 | TRBV28 | CASSSLAGGPYNEQFF
once | 14 | TRBV5-5 | CASSSRVANTEAFF
. | 16 | TRBV4-1 | CASSQEMQGPRETQYF
. | 13 | TRBV7-9 | CASSAGQNYGYTF
. | 15 | TRBV2 | CASSDPSQPHTEAFF